The present T cell receptor (beta chain) was sequenced within a study of blood T cell repertoires in COVID-19. Method: immunoSEQ multiplex PCR; TCRdb's copy keeps in-frame clones and lacks some. The table has 300,000 to 400,000 clones, more than 75% seen once; the top ten hold about 6%. Germline CDR1 is MGHRA and CDR2 is YSYEKL. This CDR3 comprises 19 residues. Trimming cost V 4 bases and J 2 bases, with 27 bases left between them. Followed longitudinally, the Seattle patients had been enrolled during active infection. The chain employs TRBV4-1 and TRBJ2-7; TRBD1 is a possible D gene (6 bases). The sequence was collected from a woman aged 50 to 60 with COVID-19, enrolled during active disease. Sequencing used peripheral blood. The CDR3 DNA follows: TGCGCCAGCAGCCTCCTCCAGGGGCTCGGCCGGGACGCCACCTACGAGCAGTACTTC. This gives the protein CASSLLQGLGRDATYEQYF.